This T cell receptor (beta chain) was retrieved from a study of PD-L1 blockade in urothelial cancer. Study details: The median T cell count in blood samples was 141,255.

Documented time point: peripheral blood 6 weeks after treatment start. Patients in the study were battling locally advanced or metastatic urothelial carcinoma. Spiking of synthetic TCR analog templates was performed in each PCR. Produced via immunoSEQ multiplex PCR; TCRdb's table is partial and in-frame only. The sample records some 120,000 clones, around 89% being singletons. In regard to this clone: Its antigen is as yet unknown.

Overall study results and limits: It was durable-benefit patients whose tumor-associated blood clones expanded more at 3 weeks.

This receptor was obtained from a man between 60 and 70 years old with urothelial cancer. The sequencing here drew on PBMCs, taken around atezolizumab (anti-PD-L1) treatment.

The CDR3 here is CASSHGSGTGVEQYF. In nucleotides, the CDR3 is TGCGCCAGCAGCCATGGATCCGGGACAGGGGTCGAGCAGTACTTC. V gene TRBV4-1 combines with J gene TRBJ2-7; 10 positions match TRBD1. V was pared by 3 bases and J by 6 bases, with 8 bases of the junction left unmatched. The V gene's germline CDR1 is MGHRA and CDR2 YSYEKL. The CDR3 contains 15 residues.